One sample yielded the 8 T cell receptor beta chains listed below, sequenced in a study of OX40 agonist ivuxolimab in advanced cancers. The table came from immunoSEQ multiplex PCR; TCRdb's copy has only in-frame clones and leaves some out. The repertoire holds approximately 91,000 clones, with about 89% as singletons. Sequencing was performed on CD4+ or CD8+ T cells sorted from blood, taken in a trial of the OX40 agonist ivuxolimab. Receptors originate from an adult with an advanced solid tumor such as melanoma, head and neck, liver or kidney cancer.

The chain recombines TRBV5-1 with TRBJ2-3; 11 nucleotides align to TRBD2. Germline trimming cut 4 bases from V and 1 base from J; bases unmatched to any gene: 2. The CDR3 is 15 residues long. CDR1 is SGHRS and CDR2 is YFSETQ in the germline V gene. CDR3 sequence reads: CASSQLAGGTDTQYF. The CDR3 region has the DNA TGCGCCAGCAGCCAACTAGCGGGGGGCACAGATACGCAGTATTTT.

The chain carries TRBV6-5 and TRBJ2-1; 8 bases are a match to TRBD2. Germline CDR1 and CDR2: MNHEY and SVGAGI. V trimming: 6 bases; J trimming: 6 bases; junction bases outside the gene matches: 7. The CDR3 runs to 14 residues. The CDR3 sequence is CASSGRAVGNEQFF. The CDR3 nucleotides read TGTGCCAGCAGCGGGAGGGCCGTTGGCAATGAGCAGTTCTTC.

V usage is TRBV5-4 and J usage is TRBJ2-3; 8 positions match TRBD2. From germline, CDR1 is SGHNT and CDR2 YYREEE (reference sequence). This CDR3 has 14 amino acids. V lost 6 bases and J lost 2; bases outside the gene matches: 5. The CDR3 DNA is TGTGCCAGCACGGGGGGGGCCTTCACAGATACGCAGTATTTT. Translation gives CASTGGAFTDTQYF.

This clone was seen more than once but under ten times. The chain recombines TRBV27 with TRBJ2-3, with TRBD1 identical over 7 bases. The CDR3 has 15 amino acids. The V gene's germline CDR1 is MNHEY and CDR2 SMNVEV (reference sequence). J lost 1 base, V lost 5 bases, and 6 bases had no gene match. CDR3 loop: CASSPRTGRTDTQYF. The CDR3 DNA reads as TGTGCCAGCAGTCCCAGGACAGGCCGCACAGATACGCAGTATTTT.

The chain couples TRBV11-3 to TRBJ2-1; 14 nucleotides line up with TRBD2. This CDR3 contains 15 residues. The germline gives CDR1 SGHNT, CDR2 YENEEA. V lost 5 bases and J lost 6; bases outside the gene matches: 3. CDR3 sequence (DNA): TGTGCCAGCAGCCCCGGACTAGCGGGAGGCAATGAGCAGTTCTTC. This translates into CASSPGLAGGNEQFF.

About this clone itself: Other nucleotide sequences from this sample produce the same CDR3. The chain couples TRBV11-3 to TRBJ2-5, with D perhaps being TRBD1 or TRBD2 (5 bases each). From germline, CDR1 is SGHNT and CDR2 YENEEA. This CDR3 comprises 14 residues. V lost 0 bases and J lost 1, with 6 bases in between. The CDR3 DNA is TGTGCCAGCAGCTTAGATGGGGGCCAAGAGACCCAGTACTTC. Its translation is CASSLDGGQETQYF. The whole variable domain, remainder taken from reference TRBV11-3 and TRBJ2-5, is EAGVVQSPRYKIIEKKQPVAFWCNPISGHNTLYWYLQNLGQGPELLIRYENEEAVDDSQLPKDRFSAERLKGVDSTLKIQPAELGDSAVYLCASSLDGGQETQYFGPGTRLLVL.

This clone was counted only a few times. The chain joins TRBV7-3 to TRBJ1-5, with unresolved D. The CDR3 has 13 residues. V was clipped by 2 bases and J by 11 bases, with 13 bases between them. The germline gives CDR1 SGHTA, CDR2 FQGTGA. CDR3: CASSLSPTSSQHF. CDR3 nucleotides: TGTGCCAGCAGCTTATCCCCTACTTCGTCCCAGCATTTT.

The genes are TRBV7-2 and TRBJ1-1; weak D call: TRBD1 (6 bases). In germline, CDR1 is SGHTA, CDR2 FQGNSA. V lost 5 bases and J 5 bases, leaving 18 bases between the germline ends. This CDR3 region has 15 residues. The CDR3 DNA reads TGTGCCAGCAGCCTTGCCACAGGGTCGATAACTGAAGCTTTCTTT. It codes for CASSLATGSITEAFF.